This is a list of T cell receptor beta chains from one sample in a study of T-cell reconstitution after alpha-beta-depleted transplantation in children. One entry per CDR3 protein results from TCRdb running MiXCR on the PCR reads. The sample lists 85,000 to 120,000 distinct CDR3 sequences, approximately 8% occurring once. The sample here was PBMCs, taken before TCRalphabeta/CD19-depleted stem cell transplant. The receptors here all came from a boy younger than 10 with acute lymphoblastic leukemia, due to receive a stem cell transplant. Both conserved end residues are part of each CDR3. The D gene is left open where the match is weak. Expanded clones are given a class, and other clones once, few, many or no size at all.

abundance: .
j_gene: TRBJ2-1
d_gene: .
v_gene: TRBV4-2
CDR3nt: TGTGCCAGCAGCCAGGTTTCGCCAATTACAAATGAGCGGTTCTTC
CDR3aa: CASSQVSPITNERFF

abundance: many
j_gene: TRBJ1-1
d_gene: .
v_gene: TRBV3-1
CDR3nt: TGTGCCAGCAGCCAAGGGGAGGGAGGTGAAGCTTTCTTT
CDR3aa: CASSQGEGGEAFF

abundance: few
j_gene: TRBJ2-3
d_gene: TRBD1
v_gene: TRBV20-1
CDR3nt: TGCAGTGCCCCACCTCGGGACAGGGGTACAGATACGCAGTATTTT
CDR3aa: CSAPPRDRGTDTQYF

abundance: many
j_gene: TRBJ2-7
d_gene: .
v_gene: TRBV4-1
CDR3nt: TGCGCCAGCAGCCTCCCATCACTGCAGCAGTACTTC
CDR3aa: CASSLPSLQQYF

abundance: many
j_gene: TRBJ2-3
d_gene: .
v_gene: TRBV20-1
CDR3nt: TGCAGTGCTAGTCGGGATACGCAGTATTTT
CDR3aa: CSASRDTQYF

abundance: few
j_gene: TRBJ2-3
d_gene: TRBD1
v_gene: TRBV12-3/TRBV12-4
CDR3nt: TGTGCCAGCAGTTTAGGCCCACAGGGGACAGATACGCAGTATTTT
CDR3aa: CASSLGPQGTDTQYF

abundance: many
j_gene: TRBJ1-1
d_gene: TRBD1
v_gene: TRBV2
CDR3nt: TGTGCCAGCACCGAAACGCGACAGGGGGCAGGGGGAGCTTTCTTT
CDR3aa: CASTETRQGAGGAFF

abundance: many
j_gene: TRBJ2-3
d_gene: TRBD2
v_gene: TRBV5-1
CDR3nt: TGCGCCAGCAGCTTGGCCGGGGGGGCCGCAGATACGCAGTATTTT
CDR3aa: CASSLAGGAADTQYF

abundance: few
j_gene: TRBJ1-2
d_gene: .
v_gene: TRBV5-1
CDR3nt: TGCGCCAGCAGCTTGGGTCCTCAGGGAGGGAACTATGGCTACACCTTC
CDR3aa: CASSLGPQGGNYGYTF

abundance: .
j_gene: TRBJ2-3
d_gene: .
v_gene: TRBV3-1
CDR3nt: TGTGCCAGCAGCCAAGAGGGACGATCTACAGATACGCAGTATTTT
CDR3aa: CASSQEGRSTDTQYF

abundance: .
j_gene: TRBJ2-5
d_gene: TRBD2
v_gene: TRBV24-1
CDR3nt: TGTGCCACCAGTGACCGGGAGGGGGGTTCCCTGGAGACCCAGTACTTC
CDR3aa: CATSDREGGSLETQYF

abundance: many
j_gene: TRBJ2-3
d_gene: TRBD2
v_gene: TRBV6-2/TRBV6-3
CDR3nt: TGTGCCAGCAGTTACCCTTTAGCGGGACGTCGTGTAGATACGCAGTATTTT
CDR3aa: CASSYPLAGRRVDTQYF

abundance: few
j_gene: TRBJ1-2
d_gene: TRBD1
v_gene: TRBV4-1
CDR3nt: TGCGCCAGCAGCCAAAGGACAGGACCCAATGGCTACACCTTC
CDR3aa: CASSQRTGPNGYTF

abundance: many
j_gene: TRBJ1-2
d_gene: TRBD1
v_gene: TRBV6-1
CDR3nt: TGTGCCAGCAGTGACCCGGGAGGGGGCCGCTATGGCTACACCTTC
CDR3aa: CASSDPGGGRYGYTF

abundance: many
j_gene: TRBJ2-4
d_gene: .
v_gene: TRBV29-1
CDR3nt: TGCAGCGTTGGTCCCAGGTCGGGAAACATTCAGTACTTC
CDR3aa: CSVGPRSGNIQYF

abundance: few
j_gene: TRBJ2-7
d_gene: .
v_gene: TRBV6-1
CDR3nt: TGTGCCAGCAGACAGGCCAGCAGGCAGGGCCTTCCCGAGCAGTACTTC
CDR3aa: CASRQASRQGLPEQYF

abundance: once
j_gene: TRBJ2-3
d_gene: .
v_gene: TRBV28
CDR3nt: TGTGCCAGCAGTTTATATAGGGATACGCAGTATTTT
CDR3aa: CASSLYRDTQYF

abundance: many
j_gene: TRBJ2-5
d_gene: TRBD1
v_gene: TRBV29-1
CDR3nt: TGCAGCGTCGAGGGGCAGGGGGCTCTAGAGACCCAGTACTTC
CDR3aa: CSVEGQGALETQYF

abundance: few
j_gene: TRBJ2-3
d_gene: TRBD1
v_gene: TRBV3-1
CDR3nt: TGTGCCAGCAGCACGACAGGGGGTCGCACAGATACGCAGTATTTT
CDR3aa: CASSTTGGRTDTQYF

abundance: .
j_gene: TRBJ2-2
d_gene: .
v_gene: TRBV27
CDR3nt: TGTGCCAGCAGCGGGGGCCAAGACACCGGGGAGCTGTTTTTT
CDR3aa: CASSGGQDTGELFF

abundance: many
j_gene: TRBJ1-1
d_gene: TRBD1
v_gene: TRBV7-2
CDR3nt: TGTGCCAGCAGCTCACAGGGGGGTACTGAAGCTTTCTTT
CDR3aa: CASSSQGGTEAFF

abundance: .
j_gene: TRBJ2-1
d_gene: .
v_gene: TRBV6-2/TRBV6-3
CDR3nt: TGTGCCAGCAGTTACTCGACGTGGGAGTTGGGCAATGAGCAGTTCTTC
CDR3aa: CASSYSTWELGNEQFF

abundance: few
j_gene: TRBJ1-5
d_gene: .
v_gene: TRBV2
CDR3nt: TGTGCCAGCAGTGAGTGGGGAGTGGTCAGCAATCAGCCCCAGCATTTT
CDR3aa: CASSEWGVVSNQPQHF

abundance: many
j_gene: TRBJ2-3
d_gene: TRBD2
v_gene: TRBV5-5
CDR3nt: TGTGCCAGCAGCTTGACCCCCCTAGCGGGGGGGGATACGCAGTATTTT
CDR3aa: CASSLTPLAGGDTQYF

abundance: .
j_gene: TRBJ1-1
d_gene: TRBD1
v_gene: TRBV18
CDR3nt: TGTGCCAGCTCCCTCAGACAGGGGGCATCGGTGAACACTGAAGCTTTCTTT
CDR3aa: CASSLRQGASVNTEAFF

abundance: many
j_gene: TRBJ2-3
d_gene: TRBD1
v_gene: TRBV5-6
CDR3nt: TGTGCCAGCAGTGGGACAGGGACATCCACAGATACGCAGTATTTT
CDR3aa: CASSGTGTSTDTQYF

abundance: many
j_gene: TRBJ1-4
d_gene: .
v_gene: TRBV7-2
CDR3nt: TGTGCCAGCAGCTTAGTCTTGTGGGAAAAACTGTTTTTT
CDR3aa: CASSLVLWEKLFF